The present TCR beta chain was sequenced within a study of T cell responses to AZD1222 COVID-19 vaccine. Points from the study as a whole: Baseline antibody screening turned up just 6 or 7 seropositive AZD1222 recipients. Nearly half of spike-specific TCRs reportedly target unmutated variant regions. Mostly white British, mostly female donors; authors suggested clonal diversity may be underestimated.

V was shortened by 0 bases and J by 4 bases, with 17 bases between the two germline ends. The germline V gene encodes CDR1 SGDLS and CDR2 YYNGEE. The CDR3 is made up of 17 amino acids. Only in-frame clones appear in the TCRdb table, and some are missing; sequencing was by immunoSEQ multiplex PCR. The profile shows some 120,000 clones, almost 95% of them singletons. This clone has just a few counts. Antigen specificity is unknown. This clonotype was sampled from an adult who received the AZD1222 COVID-19 vaccine. The chain carries TRBV9 and TRBJ1-3; the D gene is possibly TRBD1 (6 bases). Source: peripheral blood, taken 28 days after the second AZD1222 dose. The CDR3 DNA reads as TGTGCCAGCAGCGTAGCTACCGGGGGCGCGGAAGGAAACACCATATATTTT. Translated: CASSVATGGAEGNTIYF.